The rows below give T cell receptor beta chains drawn from one sample of a study of response to subunit inactivated influenza vaccine. In TCRdb, the RT-PCR reads were re-called with MiXCR into one record per CDR3 protein. The table has about 700,000 distinct CDR3 sequences, approximately 14% seen once. This sample comprised PBMCs from blood, obtained 14 to 15 days before vaccination. The receptor source for this set is a man aged 50 or older who received an inactivated influenza vaccine. Both conserved end residues are part of each CDR3. D genes are given only for firm matches.

14	TRBJ2-5	NA	TRBV4-1	CASSQGSRYETQYF
13	TRBJ2-4	NA	TRBV12-3/TRBV12-4	CASSHGTGDIQYF
12	TRBJ1-2	NA	TRBV20-1	CSATGTRYGYTF
14	TRBJ1-2	NA	TRBV6-1	CASSAAGGYYGYTF
14	TRBJ2-1	NA	TRBV6-2/TRBV6-3	CASRTDVAYNEQFF
17	TRBJ1-5	TRBD1	TRBV28	CASSNPRDRYSNQPQHF
14	TRBJ1-6	TRBD1	TRBV28	CASRPTGIRSPLHF
15	TRBJ2-1	TRBD1	TRBV15	CATSVGQLLNNEQFF
14	TRBJ2-7	NA	TRBV12-3/TRBV12-4	CASSQGDFPTKQYF
16	TRBJ2-3	TRBD2	TRBV24-1	CATSGDLAGGTDTQYF
15	TRBJ2-7	TRBD1	TRBV19	CASSIGWTGAYEQYF
15	TRBJ2-5	NA	TRBV7-8	CASTERSEGQETQYF
13	TRBJ1-1	TRBD1	TRBV7-8	CASSLRPGGEAFF
15	TRBJ2-1	NA	TRBV5-1	CASSLGPASYNEQFF
15	TRBJ2-3	NA	TRBV10-3	CAISEDPGTPDTQYF
10	TRBJ1-1	NA	TRBV20-1	CSASRTEAFF
14	TRBJ1-1	TRBD1	TRBV4-2	CASSHGQVNTEAFF
13	TRBJ1-1	NA	TRBV19	CASGGGAGTEAFF
15	TRBJ2-1	NA	TRBV7-2	CASSSYPLSYNEQFF
13	TRBJ1-2	NA	TRBV20-1	CSARPPNSYGYTF
14	TRBJ2-2	NA	TRBV27	CASSLSAGTGELFF
14	TRBJ2-3	NA	TRBV4-3	CASSQDRPTDTQYF
15	TRBJ2-3	TRBD2	TRBV6-1	CASSNSGSSTDTQYF
14	TRBJ2-1	NA	TRBV29-1	CSVEEARHYNEQFF
15	TRBJ1-4	NA	TRBV5-1	CASSIGGDLHEKLFF
13	TRBJ2-1	NA	TRBV28	CASSLLGQVERFF
13	TRBJ2-3	NA	TRBV12-3/TRBV12-4	CASSSGWADTQYF
14	TRBJ2-5	NA	TRBV4-1	CASSQEHILETQYF
15	TRBJ1-6	NA	TRBV5-1	CASSLRTAENSPLHF
16	TRBJ2-5	TRBD1	TRBV7-7	CASRRTGTVSVETQYF
15	TRBJ1-6	NA	TRBV28	CASSRSGTVFSPLHF
13	TRBJ2-1	NA	TRBV2	CASTATSYNEQFF
16	TRBJ2-7	TRBD1	TRBV7-2	CASSLVLGQRSYEQYF
13	TRBJ1-2	NA	TRBV7-8	CASSPFNRSGYTF
16	TRBJ2-5	NA	TRBV18	CASSPPLQIVQETQYF
15	TRBJ1-3	NA	TRBV19	CASSRMDSSGNTIYF
16	TRBJ2-1	TRBD2	TRBV6-1	CASSPRASGNYNEQFF
15	TRBJ2-3	NA	TRBV5-1	CASNMLGPSTDTQYF
14	TRBJ1-1	TRBD1	TRBV27	CASSPRSDRFEAFF
15	TRBJ2-3	NA	TRBV3-1	CASSQTGKIADTQYF
14	TRBJ2-7	NA	TRBV4-3	CASSQDQGLYEQYF
14	TRBJ2-5	TRBD1	TRBV20-1	CSAVSGQIKETQYF
14	TRBJ1-1	TRBD1	TRBV7-9	CASSSSRGLTEALF
16	TRBJ2-3	NA	TRBV28	CASSSLVVQLGDTQYF
12	TRBJ2-1	NA	TRBV30	CAWSVLTYQQFF
16	TRBJ2-7	TRBD2	TRBV12-3/TRBV12-4	CASSLGSGGASYEQYF
13	TRBJ2-1	NA	TRBV5-1	CASSFGSYNEQFF
11	TRBJ2-3	NA	TRBV2	CASSDRRVEYF
14	TRBJ1-6	NA	TRBV12-3/TRBV12-4	CASSLATLNSPLHF
15	TRBJ2-1	TRBD2	TRBV20-1	CSASAGTSGSHEQFF
14	TRBJ2-1	NA	TRBV6-2/TRBV6-3	CASSEYVAYNEQFF
15	TRBJ2-3	TRBD1	TRBV6-1	CASSGRVGGKDTQYF
15	TRBJ2-7	TRBD2	TRBV12-3/TRBV12-4	CASRLTIAGTYEQYF
13	TRBJ2-5	NA	TRBV5-6	CASSSGVQETQYF
15	TRBJ2-1	NA	TRBV24-1	CATSDPPPGSGEQFF
14	TRBJ2-1	NA	TRBV7-2	CASRPRGGFNEQFF
14	TRBJ1-1	NA	TRBV18	CASSPAATNTEAFF
12	TRBJ1-1	NA	TRBV29-1	CTGRNVNTEAFF
13	TRBJ2-7	NA	TRBV28	CASSFEGLYEQYF
14	TRBJ1-1	NA	TRBV6-2/TRBV6-3	CATFGQPLNTEAFF